This TCR beta chain is drawn from a study of blood T cell repertoires in COVID-19. Study context: From T cells, B-cell-depleted T cells, or PBMCs came the material, which was cDNA or gDNA.

While infection was still active, Seattle patients were enrolled and then followed longitudinally. Per the authors' pipeline: Nucleated cell number was recorded as an estimate derived from reference gene primer amplification. The table came from immunoSEQ multiplex PCR; TCRdb's copy has only in-frame clones and leaves some out. V, J and clone size are those of that table, while D and trimming were read from the DNA. The table shows about 200,000 clones, with around four fifths occurring only once. The sample was peripheral blood. The TCR sequence derives from a man aged 55 to 70 with COVID-19, enrolled during active disease.

The CDR3 reads CASTLQGVHYGYTF. Here the CDR3 DNA reads TGTGCCAGTACCCTACAGGGAGTACACTATGGCTACACCTTC. The V and J genes are TRBV19 and TRBJ1-2, with TRBD1 as a possible D gene (6 bases). Trimming cost V 7 bases and J 3 bases, with 15 bases left between them. In germline, CDR1 is LNHDA, CDR2 SQIVND (reference sequence). The CDR3 runs to 14 residues.